Listed below are T cell receptor beta chains from one sample, sequenced in a study of shared clonotypes between healthy human individuals. The repertoire was sequenced with immunoSEQ multiplex PCR; TCRdb's copy has only in-frame clones and lacks some. Among 2,500,000 or so clones listed, around 92% were seen once. Source material: naive CD4+ T cells from PBMCs. The receptors stem from a man aged 18 to 30 in good health. Some clones in this sample may be carry-over from other donors' samples. The CDR3 runs from the conserved cysteine through the conserved F or W. A D gene is named only where the DNA matches it firmly. Clone size is given for some rows only: seen once, a few or many times, or a class if the clone is expanded.

cdr3_length	d_call	v_call	clone_size	j_call	cdr3_aa	cdr3_nt
15	TRBD1	TRBV18	-	TRBJ1-5	CASSREAEGAQPQHF	TGTGCCAGCTCTCGCGAGGCGGAGGGGGCGCAGCCCCAGCATTTT
12	-	TRBV11-3	-	TRBJ2-1	CASSSDGTEQFF	TGTGCCAGCAGCTCCGACGGGACTGAGCAGTTCTTC
14	-	TRBV11-2	once	TRBJ1-2	CASSLWTKSYGYTF	TGTGCCAGCAGCTTATGGACCAAATCTTATGGCTACACCTTC
15	-	TRBV25-1	-	TRBJ2-7	CASSEWGSGSYEQYF	TGTGCCAGCAGTGAATGGGGTAGCGGATCCTACGAGCAGTACTTC
14	TRBD1	TRBV28	once	TRBJ1-4	CASMMDRALEKLFF	TGTGCCAGCATGATGGACAGGGCTTTGGAAAAACTGTTTTTT
15	TRBD2	TRBV7-9	-	TRBJ2-2	CASSLASGRPGELFF	TGTGCCAGCAGCTTAGCGAGCGGGAGACCCGGGGAGCTGTTTTTT
15	-	TRBV4-1	-	TRBJ2-3	CASTVQPWGSDTQYF	TGCGCCAGCACAGTCCAACCCTGGGGCTCGGATACGCAGTATTTT
14	TRBD1	TRBV6-5	-	TRBJ2-7	CASKRWDRIYEQYF	TGTGCCAGCAAGAGGTGGGACAGGATATACGAGCAGTACTTC
14	TRBD2	TRBV5-1	-	TRBJ2-7	CASRPGLAGDEQYF	TGCGCCAGTAGACCTGGACTAGCGGGCGACGAGCAGTACTTC
15	-	TRBV5-8	-	TRBJ2-3	CASSRRERATDTQYF	TGTGCCAGCAGCCGGAGAGAGCGGGCCACAGATACGCAGTATTTT
12	-	TRBV28	-	TRBJ1-3	CASSSGGNTIYF	TGTGCCAGCAGTTCTGGGGGCAACACCATATATTTT
14	TRBD2	TRBV6-5	-	TRBJ2-5	CASSYTAGQETQYF	TGTGCCAGCAGTTACACAGCGGGACAAGAGACCCAGTACTTC
15	TRBD1	TRBV11-3	-	TRBJ2-1	CASSFGQGGSNEQFF	TGTGCCAGCAGCTTTGGACAGGGGGGTAGTAATGAGCAGTTCTTC
13	TRBD1	TRBV6-6	-	TRBJ1-4	CASRRQGSEKLFF	TGTGCCAGCAGGCGACAGGGGAGTGAAAAACTGTTTTTT
14	-	TRBV7-9	once	TRBJ2-7	CASSLREVSYEQYF	TGTGCCAGCAGCTTAAGGGAGGTCTCCTACGAGCAGTACTTC
13	-	TRBV7-9	-	TRBJ2-1	CASSFNRYNEQFF	TGTGCCAGCAGCTTCAACCGATACAATGAGCAGTTCTTC
16	TRBD1	TRBV4-1	-	TRBJ2-1	CASSQDMGQGYNEQFF	TGCGCCAGCAGCCAAGATATGGGACAGGGATACAATGAGCAGTTCTTC
15	-	TRBV5-1	few	TRBJ1-2	CASSLDSSSTYGYTF	TGCGCCAGCAGCCTGGACAGCTCGTCGACCTATGGCTACACCTTC
13	-	TRBV2	-	TRBJ1-5	CASKGQRDQPQHF	TGTGCCAGCAAGGGGCAGAGAGATCAGCCCCAGCATTTT
14	-	TRBV6-6	once	TRBJ1-1	CASSYRERNTEAFF	TGTGCCAGCAGTTACAGGGAGAGGAACACTGAAGCTTTCTTT
14	-	TRBV7-2	-	TRBJ2-5	CASSLLADSKTQYF	TGTGCCAGCAGCCTCCTCGCGGACAGTAAGACCCAGTACTTC
15	-	TRBV15	-	TRBJ1-2	CATLGTWGENYGYTF	TGTGCCACCCTGGGGACCTGGGGGGAGAACTATGGCTACACCTTC
15	-	TRBV6-5	-	TRBJ2-7	CASSYSTSGSYEQYF	TGTGCCAGCAGTTACTCAACTAGTGGCTCCTACGAGCAGTACTTC
14	TRBD1	TRBV29-1	few	TRBJ1-1	CSVEEGGVRTEAFF	TGCAGCGTCGAAGAAGGGGGCGTGAGAACTGAAGCTTTCTTT
15	-	TRBV7-2	-	TRBJ2-2	CASSLGGANTGELFF	TGTGCCAGCAGCTTAGGGGGCGCGAACACCGGGGAGCTGTTTTTT
15	TRBD1	TRBV29-1	once	TRBJ2-3	CSGRPGTGGTDTQYF	TGCAGCGGCCGACCCGGGACAGGGGGCACAGATACGCAGTATTTT
14	-	TRBV4-1	-	TRBJ1-4	CASSPRDFNEKLFF	TGCGCCAGCAGCCCTCGGGACTTTAATGAAAAACTGTTTTTT
15	TRBD2	TRBV7-9	-	TRBJ2-1	CATGATGGPWGEQFF	TGTGCCACTGGAGCGACGGGAGGGCCGTGGGGTGAGCAGTTCTTC
14	TRBD1	TRBV5-1	once	TRBJ1-3	CASSLTGAGNTIYF	TGCGCCAGCAGCTTAACAGGGGCTGGAAACACCATATATTTT
12	-	TRBV28	-	TRBJ1-1	CASTTGYTEAFF	TGTGCCAGCACCACCGGTTACACTGAAGCTTTCTTT
14	-	TRBV5-5	-	TRBJ1-5	CASSFLGGNQPQHF	TGTGCCAGCAGCTTTTTGGGGGGCAATCAGCCCCAGCATTTT
12	-	TRBV6-1	-	TRBJ1-5	CASSDSYQPQHF	TGTGCCAGCAGTGACAGCTATCAGCCCCAGCATTTT
14	TRBD2	TRBV5-4	-	TRBJ2-5	CASSLGLDSETQYF	TGTGCCAGCAGCCTGGGACTAGACTCTGAGACCCAGTACTTC
15	TRBD1	TRBV30	-	TRBJ1-5	CAWSVATGAGQPQHF	TGTGCCTGGAGTGTCGCAACAGGGGCCGGTCAGCCCCAGCATTTT
16	-	TRBV7-9	-	TRBJ2-6	CASSLDRGSGANVLTF	TGTGCCAGCAGCTTAGATCGGGGCTCTGGGGCCAACGTCCTGACTTTC
14	-	TRBV6-5	once	TRBJ1-5	CASSSPGSNQPQHF	TGTGCCAGCAGTTCCCCCGGGAGCAATCAGCCCCAGCATTTT
18	TRBD1	TRBV9	-	TRBJ2-6	CASSVVTGGNSGANVLTF	TGTGCCAGCAGCGTAGTGACAGGGGGGAACTCTGGGGCCAACGTCCTGACTTTC
16	TRBD1	TRBV5-6	-	TRBJ2-3	CASSLWVTGSTDTQYF	TGTGCCAGCAGCTTGTGGGTGACAGGGAGCACAGATACGCAGTATTTT
15	-	TRBV28	-	TRBJ1-1	CASSFRRRRDTEAFF	TGTGCCAGCAGTTTTAGGCGACGAAGGGACACTGAAGCTTTCTTT
13	-	TRBV9	-	TRBJ1-2	CASRGGGNYGYTF	TGTGCCAGCAGAGGTGGGGGGAACTATGGCTACACCTTC
12	-	TRBV28	-	TRBJ1-4	CASKRANEKLFF	TGTGCCAGCAAAAGGGCGAATGAAAAACTGTTTTTT
13	-	TRBV11-2	-	TRBJ2-1	CASSLGLGGEQFF	TGTGCCAGCAGCTTAGGACTCGGGGGAGAGCAGTTCTTC
14	-	TRBV5-1	-	TRBJ1-2	CASREFRDNYGYTF	TGCGCCAGCAGGGAATTCCGGGACAACTATGGCTACACCTTC
14	-	TRBV15	-	TRBJ2-3	CATSRDLGTDTQYF	TGTGCCACCAGCAGAGATCTGGGCACAGATACGCAGTATTTT
14	-	TRBV23-1	-	TRBJ2-3	CASSQLRGGDTQYF	TGCGCCAGCAGTCAGCTCAGGGGGGGAGATACGCAGTATTTT